This T cell receptor beta chain appears in the sequencing data of a study of shared clonotypes between healthy human individuals. Regarding the study as a whole: Non-shared clonotypes displayed generation probabilities falling below those of clonotypes present in all four donors.

For this clone: Its antigen is undetermined.

TCRdb keeps only in-frame clones here, not all; method: immunoSEQ multiplex PCR. The profile covers almost 700,000 clones, with approximately 90% appearing a single time and nearly 25% taken by the ten largest. This CDR3 is 14 amino acids long. Germline V gene lookup returns CDR1 SGDLS and CDR2 YYNGEE. The V gene lost 3 bases and the J gene lost 4 bases, with 11 bases spanning the gap. Naive-designated CD8 cells lacked CD45RO, were positively enriched for CCR7, and omitted terminally differentiated effector memory CD45RA+ cells. J is TRBJ2-1 and V is TRBV9; D is unresolved. The sequence was collected from a man younger than 45 in good health. The sample taken for sequencing was naive CD8+ T cells sorted from blood. The CDR3 coding sequence is TGTGCCAGCAGCGGGTCCACCCCGTACAATGAGCAGTTCTTC. Amino acid sequence: CASSGSTPYNEQFF. Full variable domain (rest looked up from reference TRBV9 and TRBJ2-1): DSGVTQTPKHLITATGQRVTLRCSPRSGDLSVYWYQQSLDQGLQFLIQYYNGEERAKGNILERFSAQQFPDLHSELNLSSLELGDSALYFCASSGSTPYNEQFFGPGTRLTVL.